This T cell receptor (beta chain) was observed in a study of B cell selection in AIRE deficiency. Study-wide results and limits: AIRE-deficient Tconv and Treg repertoires matched healthy donors in TCRBV, CDR3 length, diversity. CDR3s were shorter in shared Treg sequences, reflecting few non-templated nucleotide insertions. Only TCRbeta was sequenced; about 35% of shared healthy Treg sequences appeared in Tconv. Of fewer than 4,500 shared Treg TCRbeta sequences, around 31% were healthy-donor-only and around 8.6% patient-only.

Sorted regulatory T cells were CD4-positive, CD25-high and CD127-low or negative. Trimming at V came to 1 base and at J to 5 bases, leaving 0 bases not matched to a gene. The CDR3 length is 13 residues. CDR1 and CDR2 from the germline V gene are SGHTA and FQGTGA. This clone was counted once. The antigen is undetermined. Profiling relied on immunoSEQ multiplex PCR, and the TCRdb table lists in-frame clones only, not all of them. This table has around 20,000 clones, over 90% appearing once. The sample comprised Tregs sorted from PBMCs. The sequence was obtained from a human donor with AIRE deficiency. The V and J genes are TRBV7-3 and TRBJ2-5; 8 nucleotides line up with TRBD2. CDR3 sequence: CASSLSGRETQYF. Written as DNA, the CDR3 is TGTGCCAGCAGCTTAAGCGGGAGGGAGACCCAGTACTTC.